This TCR beta chain was observed in a study of response to subunit inactivated influenza vaccine. This clonotype was picked up many times. Trimming shortened V by 6 bases and J by 0 bases, and 14 bases separated the two germline ends. Germline CDR1 and CDR2: MNHNS and SASEGT. This CDR3 contains 15 residues. One entry per CDR3 protein results from TCRdb running MiXCR on the RT-PCR reads. The table records approximately 500,000 distinct CDR3 sequences, 20% to 25% of them present only once. This sample also belongs to another study, concerning T cells expressing NK-cell markers. As that report states: TCR beta cDNA was generated via 5'RACE template switching incorporating UMIs. For about six donors, the dominant NKG2C+ clonotypes made up about 1.0-8% of their CD8+ T cells.

Material: CD4+ T cells sorted from PBMCs, obtained about 11 days after vaccination. The TCR sequence derives from a man aged 50 to 59 who received an inactivated influenza vaccine. The chain carries TRBV6-1 and TRBJ2-5; D uncertain. CDR3 nucleotide sequence: TGTGCCAGCAGCCCACACGGGCAGTACCAAGAGACCCAGTACTTC. This encodes CASSPHGQYQETQYF.